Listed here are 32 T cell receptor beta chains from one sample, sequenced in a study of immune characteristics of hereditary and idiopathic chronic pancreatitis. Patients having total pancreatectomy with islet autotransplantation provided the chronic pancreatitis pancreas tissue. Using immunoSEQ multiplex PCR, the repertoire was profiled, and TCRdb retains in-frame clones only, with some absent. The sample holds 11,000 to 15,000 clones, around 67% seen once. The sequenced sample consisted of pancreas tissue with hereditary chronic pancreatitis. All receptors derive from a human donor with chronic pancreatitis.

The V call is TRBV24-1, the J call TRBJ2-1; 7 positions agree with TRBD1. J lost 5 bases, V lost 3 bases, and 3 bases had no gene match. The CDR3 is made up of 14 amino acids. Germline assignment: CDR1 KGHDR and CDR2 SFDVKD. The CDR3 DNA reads TGTGCCACCAGTGATGGGACAGACGACAATGAGCAGTTCTTC. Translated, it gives CATSDGTDDNEQFF.

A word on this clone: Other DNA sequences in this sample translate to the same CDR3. The CDR3 spells CAWMNSGNTIYF. The CDR3 region has the DNA TGTGCCTGGATGAATTCGGGAAACACCATATATTTT. The chain recombines TRBV30 with TRBJ1-3; D call uncertain. The CDR3 is made up of 12 amino acids. The ends were cut back, 4 bases at V and 4 bases at J, with 8 bases in the middle. Germline V CDR1 and CDR2: GTSNPN, SVGIG (reference sequence).

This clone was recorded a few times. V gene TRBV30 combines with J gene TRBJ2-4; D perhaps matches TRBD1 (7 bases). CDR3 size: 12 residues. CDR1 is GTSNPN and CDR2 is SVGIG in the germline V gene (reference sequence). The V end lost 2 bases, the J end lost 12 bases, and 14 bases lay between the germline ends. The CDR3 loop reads CAWSTSRDSQYF. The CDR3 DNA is TGTGCCTGGAGTACTAGCCGGGACAGTCAGTACTTC.

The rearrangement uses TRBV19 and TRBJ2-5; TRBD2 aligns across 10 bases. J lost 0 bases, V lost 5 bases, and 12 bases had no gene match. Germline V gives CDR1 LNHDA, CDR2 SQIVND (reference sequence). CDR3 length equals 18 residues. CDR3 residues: CASSSPRLAGRNQETQYF. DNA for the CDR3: TGTGCCAGTAGTTCCCCACGACTAGCGGGCCGCAACCAAGAGACCCAGTACTTC.

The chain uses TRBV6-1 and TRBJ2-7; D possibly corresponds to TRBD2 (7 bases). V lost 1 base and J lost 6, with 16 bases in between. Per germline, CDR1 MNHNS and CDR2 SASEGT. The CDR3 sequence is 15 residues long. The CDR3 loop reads CASSEEQGGPSEQYF. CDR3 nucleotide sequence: TGTGCCAGCAGTGAAGAACAGGGAGGGCCCTCCGAGCAGTACTTC.

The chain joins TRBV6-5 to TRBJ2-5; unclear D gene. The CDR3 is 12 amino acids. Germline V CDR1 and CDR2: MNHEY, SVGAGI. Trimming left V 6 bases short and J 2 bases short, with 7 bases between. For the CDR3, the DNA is TGTGCCAGCAGATTTTATCAAGAGACCCAGTACTTC. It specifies CASRFYQETQYF.

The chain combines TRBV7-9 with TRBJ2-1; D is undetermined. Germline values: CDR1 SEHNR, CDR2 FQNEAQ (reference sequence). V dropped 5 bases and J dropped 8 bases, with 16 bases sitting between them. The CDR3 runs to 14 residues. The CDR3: CASSQEATGDEQFF. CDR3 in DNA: TGTGCCAGCAGCCAAGAGGCCACCGGCGATGAGCAGTTCTTC.

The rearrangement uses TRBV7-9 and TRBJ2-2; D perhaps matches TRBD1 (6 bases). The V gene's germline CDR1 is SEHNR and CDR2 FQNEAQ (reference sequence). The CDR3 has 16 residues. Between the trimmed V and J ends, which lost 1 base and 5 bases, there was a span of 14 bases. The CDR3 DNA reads TGTGCCAGCAGCTTAGGTCAGGGGATAGATACCGGGGAGCTGTTTTTT. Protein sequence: CASSLGQGIDTGELFF.

This CDR3 reads CASRLGTSSYEQYF. The CDR3 coding sequence is TGTGCCAGCAGACTTGGGACTTCCTCCTACGAGCAGTACTTC. The J gene is TRBJ2-7, the V gene TRBV6-6; tentative D call: TRBD2 (6 bases). The CDR3 totals 14 residues. Germline V CDR1 and CDR2: MNHNY, SVGAGI (reference sequence). Trimming took off 6 bases at V and 0 bases at J, with 12 bases between the two ends.

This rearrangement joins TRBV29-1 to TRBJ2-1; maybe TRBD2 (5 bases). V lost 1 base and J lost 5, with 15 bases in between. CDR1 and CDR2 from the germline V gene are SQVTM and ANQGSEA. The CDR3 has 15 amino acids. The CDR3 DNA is TGCAGCGTTGAAGGGAGCGTTCGGGGTCACAATGAGCAGTTCTTC. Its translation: CSVEGSVRGHNEQFF.

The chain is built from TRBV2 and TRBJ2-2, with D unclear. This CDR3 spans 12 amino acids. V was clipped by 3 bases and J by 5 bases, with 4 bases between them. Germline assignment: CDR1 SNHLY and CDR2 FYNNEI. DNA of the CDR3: TGTGCCAGCAGTGATCATACCGGGGAGCTGTTTTTT. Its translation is CASSDHTGELFF.

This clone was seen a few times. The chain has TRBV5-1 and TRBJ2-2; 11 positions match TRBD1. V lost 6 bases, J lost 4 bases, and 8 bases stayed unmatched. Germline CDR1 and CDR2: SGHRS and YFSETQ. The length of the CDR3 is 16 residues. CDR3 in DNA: TGCGCCAGCAAAATCAGGGGACAGGGGGTCACCGGGGAGCTGTTTTTT. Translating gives CASKIRGQGVTGELFF.

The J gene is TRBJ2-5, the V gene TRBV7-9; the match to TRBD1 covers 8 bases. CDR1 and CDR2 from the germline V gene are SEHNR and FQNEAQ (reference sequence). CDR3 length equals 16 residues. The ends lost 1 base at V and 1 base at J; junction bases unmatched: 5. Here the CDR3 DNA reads TGTGCCAGCAGCTTAGGTGACAGGGGCCTCCAAGAGACCCAGTACTTC. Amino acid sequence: CASSLGDRGLQETQYF.

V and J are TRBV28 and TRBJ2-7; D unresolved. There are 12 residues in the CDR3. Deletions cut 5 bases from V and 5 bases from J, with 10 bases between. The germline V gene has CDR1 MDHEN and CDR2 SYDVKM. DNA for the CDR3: TGTGCCAGCAGTAAATCTCTCAACGAGCAGTACTTC. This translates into CASSKSLNEQYF.

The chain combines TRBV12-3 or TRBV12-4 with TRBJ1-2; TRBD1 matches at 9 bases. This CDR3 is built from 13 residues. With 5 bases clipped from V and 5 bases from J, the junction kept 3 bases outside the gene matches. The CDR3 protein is CASSAGQGYGYTF. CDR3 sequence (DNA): TGTGCCAGCAGTGCGGGACAGGGATATGGCTACACCTTC.

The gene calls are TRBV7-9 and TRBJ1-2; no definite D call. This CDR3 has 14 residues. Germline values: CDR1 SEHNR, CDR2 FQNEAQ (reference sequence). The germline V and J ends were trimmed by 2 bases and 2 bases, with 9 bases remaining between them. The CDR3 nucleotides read TGTGCCAGCAGCTTAACACAGCCGAACTATGGCTACACCTTC. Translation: CASSLTQPNYGYTF.

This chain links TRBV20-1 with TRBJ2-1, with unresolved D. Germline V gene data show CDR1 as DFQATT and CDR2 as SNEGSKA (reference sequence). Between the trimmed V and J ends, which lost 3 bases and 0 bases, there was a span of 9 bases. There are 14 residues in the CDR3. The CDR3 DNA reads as TGCAGTGCTAGTCCCGTAAGCTCCTACAATGAGCAGTTCTTC. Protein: CSASPVSSYNEQFF.

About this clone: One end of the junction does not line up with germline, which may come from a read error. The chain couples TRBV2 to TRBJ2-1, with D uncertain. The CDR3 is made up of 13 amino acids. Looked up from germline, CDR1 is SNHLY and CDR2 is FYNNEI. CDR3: CASWSSVYNEQLF. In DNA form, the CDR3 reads TGTGCCAGCTGGTCGTCCGTTTACAATGAGCAGCTCTTC.

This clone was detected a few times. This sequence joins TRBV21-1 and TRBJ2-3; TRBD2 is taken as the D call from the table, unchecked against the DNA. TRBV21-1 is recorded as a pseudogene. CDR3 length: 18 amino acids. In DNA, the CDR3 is TGTGCCAGCAGCAAGACTAGCGGGATACACTCTAGCACAGATACGCAGTATTTT. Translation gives CASSKTSGIHSSTDTQYF.

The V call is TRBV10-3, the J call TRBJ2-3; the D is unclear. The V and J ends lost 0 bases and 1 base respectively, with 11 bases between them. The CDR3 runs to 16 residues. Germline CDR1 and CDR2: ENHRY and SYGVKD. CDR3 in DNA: TGTGCCATCAGTGAGTCGAGTATCGGTGGCACAGATACGCAGTATTTT. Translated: CAISESSIGGTDTQYF.

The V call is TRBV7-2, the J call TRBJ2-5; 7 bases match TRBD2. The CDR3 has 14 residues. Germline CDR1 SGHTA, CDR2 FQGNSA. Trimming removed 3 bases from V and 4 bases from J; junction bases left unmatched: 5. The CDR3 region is CASSFWTGGETQYF. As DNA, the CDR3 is TGTGCCAGCAGCTTTTGGACGGGAGGAGAGACCCAGTACTTC. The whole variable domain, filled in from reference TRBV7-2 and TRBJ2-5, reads GAGVSQSPSNKVTEKGKDVELRCDPISGHTALYWYRQSLGQGLEFLIYFQGNSAPDKSGLPSDRFSAERTGGSVSTLTIQRTQQEDSAVYLCASSFWTGGETQYFGPGTRLLVL.

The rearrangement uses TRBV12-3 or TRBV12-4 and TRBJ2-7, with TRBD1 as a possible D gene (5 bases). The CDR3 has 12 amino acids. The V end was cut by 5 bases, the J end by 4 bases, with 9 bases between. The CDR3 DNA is TGTGCCAGCAGTGGGGCCCGGTACGAGCAGTACTTC. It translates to CASSGARYEQYF.

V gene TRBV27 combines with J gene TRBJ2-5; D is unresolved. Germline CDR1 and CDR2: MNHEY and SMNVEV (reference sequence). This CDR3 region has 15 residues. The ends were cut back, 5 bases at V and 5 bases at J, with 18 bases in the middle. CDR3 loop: CASSPSTRLGETQYF. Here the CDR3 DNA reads TGTGCCAGCAGTCCAAGTACCAGGTTAGGGGAGACCCAGTACTTC.

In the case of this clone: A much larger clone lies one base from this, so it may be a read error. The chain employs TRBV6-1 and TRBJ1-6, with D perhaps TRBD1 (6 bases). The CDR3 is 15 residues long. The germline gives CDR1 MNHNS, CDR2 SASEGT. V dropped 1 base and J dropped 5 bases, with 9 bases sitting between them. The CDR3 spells CASSEGQGNNSPLHF. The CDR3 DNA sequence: TGTGCCAGCAGTGAAGGCCAGGGGAATAATTCACCCCTCCACTTT.

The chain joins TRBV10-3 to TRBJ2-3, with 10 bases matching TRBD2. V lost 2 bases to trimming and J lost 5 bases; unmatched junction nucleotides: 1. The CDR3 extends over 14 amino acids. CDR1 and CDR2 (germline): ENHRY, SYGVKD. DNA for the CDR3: TGTGCCATCAGTGAGACTAGCGGGGAAGATACGCAGTATTTT. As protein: CAISETSGEDTQYF.

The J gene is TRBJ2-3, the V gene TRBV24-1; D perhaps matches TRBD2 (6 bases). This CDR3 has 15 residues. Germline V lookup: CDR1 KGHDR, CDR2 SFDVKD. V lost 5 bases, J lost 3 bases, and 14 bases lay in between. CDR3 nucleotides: TGTGCCACCAGTGCCACGGAGGGCCGAACAGATACGCAGTATTTT. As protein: CATSATEGRTDTQYF.

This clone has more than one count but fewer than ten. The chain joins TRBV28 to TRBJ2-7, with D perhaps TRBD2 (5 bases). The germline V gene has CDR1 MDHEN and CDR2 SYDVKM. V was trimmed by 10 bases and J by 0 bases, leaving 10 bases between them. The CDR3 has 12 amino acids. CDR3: CATEGSSYEQYF. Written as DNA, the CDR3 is TGTGCCACCGAAGGGAGCTCCTACGAGCAGTACTTC.

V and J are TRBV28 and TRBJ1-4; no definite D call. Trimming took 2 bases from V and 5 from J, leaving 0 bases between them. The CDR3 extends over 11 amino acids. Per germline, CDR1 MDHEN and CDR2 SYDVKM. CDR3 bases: TGTGCCAGCAGTTTAAATGAAAAACTGTTTTTT. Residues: CASSLNEKLFF.

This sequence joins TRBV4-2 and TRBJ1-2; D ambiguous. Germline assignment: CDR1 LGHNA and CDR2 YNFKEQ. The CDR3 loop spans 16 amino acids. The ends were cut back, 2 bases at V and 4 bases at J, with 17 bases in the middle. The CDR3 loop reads CASSQTTEVLTYGYTF. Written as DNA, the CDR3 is TGTGCCAGCAGCCAAACGACGGAAGTACTAACCTATGGCTACACCTTC.

The CDR3 nucleotides read TGTGCCAGCAGCTTTGTTCCCCTAGCGGGCCCGGGTATGGACGAGCAGTACTTC. Amino acids: CASSFVPLAGPGMDEQYF. V and J are TRBV12-1 and TRBJ2-7; the table gives TRBD2 as D, unverified against the DNA. TRBV12-1 is a pseudogene. CDR3 length equals 18 residues.

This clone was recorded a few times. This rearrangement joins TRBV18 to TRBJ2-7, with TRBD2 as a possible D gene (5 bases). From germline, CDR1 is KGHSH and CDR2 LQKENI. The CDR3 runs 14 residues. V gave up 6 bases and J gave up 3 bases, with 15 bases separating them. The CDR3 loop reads CASSLSGRGYEQYF. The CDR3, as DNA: TGTGCCAGCTCCCTAAGTGGACGGGGCTACGAGCAGTACTTC.

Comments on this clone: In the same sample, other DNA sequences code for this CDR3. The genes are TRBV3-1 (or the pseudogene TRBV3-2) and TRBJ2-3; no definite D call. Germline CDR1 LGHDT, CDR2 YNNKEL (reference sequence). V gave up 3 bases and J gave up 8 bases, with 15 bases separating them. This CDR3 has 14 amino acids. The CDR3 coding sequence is TGTGCCAGCAGCCACCTGACTCTGAAGGGTACGCAGTATTTT. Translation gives CASSHLTLKGTQYF.